The rows below give T cell receptor beta chains drawn from one sample of a study of early T cells in non-severe SARS-CoV-2 infection. TCRdb analysed the 5' RACE reads with MiXCR anew, one entry per CDR3 protein. The sample contains fewer than 30,000 distinct CDR3 sequences, roughly 5.4% of which appear only once. The material sequenced was whole blood. The receptors derive from an adult who was a healthcare worker with PCR-confirmed SARS-CoV-2 infection or an uninfected control (not recorded which). The CDR3 runs from the conserved cysteine through the conserved F or W. D genes are given only for firm matches. Clone size is given for some rows only: seen once, a few or many times, or a class if the clone is expanded.

d_call j_call v_call clone_size cdr3_aa
NA TRBJ1-1 TRBV12-3/TRBV12-4 few CASSFRTEAFF
NA TRBJ1-5 TRBV20-1 many CSALADNSNQPQHF
TRBD1 TRBJ2-7 TRBV28 NA CASSSTGFGSDEQYF
NA TRBJ1-1 TRBV20-1 NA CSASPWVTEAFF
NA TRBJ1-3 TRBV5-4 many CASNDAGGGNTIYF
TRBD2 TRBJ2-1 TRBV20-1 many CSPIRPGAGGIYNEQFF
NA TRBJ2-7 TRBV6-6 many CASSTSSNSYEQYF
NA TRBJ2-5 TRBV20-1 few CSANKDGSGETQYF
NA TRBJ1-1 TRBV12-5 few CASGVTAGTEAFF
TRBD1 TRBJ2-5 TRBV7-7 NA CASSSITGEETQYF
TRBD2 TRBJ2-1 TRBV6-2/TRBV6-3 NA CASSPTSGMDNEQFF
TRBD1 TRBJ2-3 TRBV7-2 many CASSLAGRGRDTQYF
NA TRBJ1-5 TRBV12-3/TRBV12-4 many CASSPSVLSNQPQHF
TRBD2 TRBJ2-2 TRBV6-2/TRBV6-3 NA CASRGTSRTGELFF
NA TRBJ2-1 TRBV19 many CASVDYNEQFF
NA TRBJ2-5 TRBV18 many CASSPQETQYF
NA TRBJ2-5 TRBV19 NA CASSITGTAQETQYF
TRBD1 TRBJ2-7 TRBV28 NA CASSGDRGSPYEQYF
NA TRBJ2-1 TRBV7-2 many CASSLQAYNEQFF
NA TRBJ2-6 TRBV14 NA CASSQDPYRATGANVLTF
TRBD2 TRBJ2-3 TRBV10-3 NA CAISSLAAVSDTQYF
NA TRBJ2-2 TRBV12-3/TRBV12-4 many CATFRLSNTGELFF
NA TRBJ2-7 TRBV18 many CASSPPAGGSGVEQYF
TRBD1 TRBJ2-5 TRBV7-2 many CASSRFRDRQETQYF
NA TRBJ2-1 TRBV18 many CASSPPTGDYNEQFF
NA TRBJ2-2 TRBV29-1 many CSVVSANTGELFF
NA TRBJ2-6 TRBV27 many CASSFRSSGANVLTF
NA TRBJ2-7 TRBV2 many CASRRADHSYEQYF
NA TRBJ1-1 TRBV29-1 many CSVRQNEAFF
NA TRBJ1-2 TRBV28 many CASSLFRKYGYTF
NA TRBJ2-7 TRBV7-9 many CASSRSSYEQYF